The 17 T cell receptor beta chains reported below all come from one sample, sequenced in a study of blood T cell repertoires in COVID-19. TCRdb's copy holds only in-frame clones and misses some; the assay was immunoSEQ multiplex PCR. The sample holds about 9,200 clones, 75% to 90% seen once. The sequencing sample was made of peripheral blood. Receptors originate from a man between 65 and 79 years old with active COVID-19.

In its sample, this clone ranks as medium-sized. This chain links TRBV2 with TRBJ1-6, with D possibly matching TRBD1 (5 bases). The CDR3 totals 15 residues. The V end lost 1 base, the J end lost 3 bases, and 7 bases lay between the germline ends. Per the germline V gene, CDR1 is SNHLY and CDR2 is FYNNEI. The CDR3 loop is CASSEDRSYNSPLHF. DNA for the CDR3: TGTGCCAGCAGTGAAGACAGGAGCTATAATTCACCCCTCCACTTT.

The V and J genes are TRBV20-1 and TRBJ1-4, with unresolved D. Germline loops: CDR1 DFQATT, CDR2 SNEGSKA (reference sequence). The CDR3 runs to 11 residues. The germline V and J ends were trimmed by 6 bases and 8 bases, with 10 bases remaining between them. The CDR3 coding sequence is TGCAGTGCGGTTCGAGGGGAAAAACTGTTTTTT. This codes for CSAVRGEKLFF.

The chain couples TRBV6-1 to TRBJ1-2; 8 nucleotides agree with TRBD1. CDR3 size: 15 residues. V was pared by 2 bases and J by 9 bases, with 11 bases of the junction left unmatched. The germline V gene encodes CDR1 MNHNS and CDR2 SASEGT. The CDR3 DNA follows: TGTGCCAGCAGTGAACTAGGACAGGGAAGAATAAGCTACACCTTC. It encodes CASSELGQGRISYTF.

The chain employs TRBV9 and TRBJ2-1, with 7 bases fitting TRBD2. The CDR3 runs to 15 residues. Germline CDR1 is SGDLS and CDR2 is YYNGEE. With V trimmed by 2 bases and J by 6 bases, 8 bases remained unmatched. For the CDR3, the DNA is TGTGCCAGCAGCGTTAGCGGGTCCTCAGGCAATGAGCAGTTCTTC. Translated, it gives CASSVSGSSGNEQFF.

V usage is TRBV28 and J usage is TRBJ1-2; tentative D call: TRBD1 (5 bases). Trimming removed 7 bases from V and 5 bases from J, with 11 bases in between. This CDR3 is built from 12 residues. Germline CDR1 is MDHEN and CDR2 is SYDVKM. For the CDR3, the DNA is TGTGCCAGCAAGGCCGGGGGGTATGGCTACACCTTC. Its translation: CASKAGGYGYTF.

This clone came up a few times. The chain uses TRBV27 and TRBJ2-7; 8 positions agree with TRBD2. The CDR3 is 15 amino acids. With 6 bases clipped from V and 3 bases from J, the junction kept 10 bases outside the gene matches. Looked up from germline, CDR1 is MNHEY and CDR2 is SMNVEV (reference sequence). The CDR3: CASSGDPSGFYEQYF. The CDR3 coding sequence is TGTGCCAGCAGCGGCGATCCTAGCGGGTTCTACGAGCAGTACTTC.

The rearrangement links TRBV6-2 or TRBV6-3 to TRBJ2-7; 8 nucleotides agree with TRBD1. The germline V gene has CDR1 MNHEY and CDR2 SVGEGT. This CDR3 spans 13 amino acids. The V gene end was trimmed by 0 bases and the J gene end by 12 bases; junction bases not matched to a gene: 7. The CDR3 DNA sequence: TGTGCCAGCAGTTACTCCGGGACAGGCCCCGTGTACTTC. Amino acids: CASSYSGTGPVYF.

This chain uses TRBV7-2 with TRBJ2-7, with D possibly matching TRBD1 (5 bases). The CDR3 has 16 residues. Trimming pared 5 bases from V and 0 bases from J, leaving 17 bases between. Per germline, CDR1 SGHTA and CDR2 FQGNSA. The CDR3 DNA sequence: TGTGCCAGCAGCCCAGCGAAAGGACATAGCTCCTACGAGCAGTACTTC. Translated: CASSPAKGHSSYEQYF. The variable domain in full, with the rest retrieved from reference TRBV7-2 and TRBJ2-7, is GAGVSQSPSNKVTEKGKDVELRCDPISGHTALYWYRQSLGQGLEFLIYFQGNSAPDKSGLPSDRFSAERTGGSVSTLTIQRTQQEDSAVYLCASSPAKGHSSYEQYFGPGTRLTVT.

The genes are TRBV19 and TRBJ2-3, with TRBD2 matching 13 bases. J was trimmed by 5 bases and V by 9 bases; bases with no gene match: 11. There are 16 residues in the CDR3. Germline loops: CDR1 LNHDA, CDR2 SQIVND (reference sequence). Written as DNA, the CDR3 is TGTGCCAGCGAAGGAGGACTAGCGGGAGAGGGAGATACGCAGTATTTT. This translates into CASEGGLAGEGDTQYF. Based on the CDR3 plus reference TRBV19 and TRBJ2-3, the full variable domain is DGGITQSPKYLFRKEGQNVTLSCEQNLNHDAMYWYRQDPGQGLRLIYYSQIVNDFQKGDIAEGYSVSREKKESFPLTVTSAQKNPTAFYLCASEGGLAGEGDTQYFGPGTRLTVL.

DNA for the CDR3: TGCGCCAGCAGCTTGTTGGGGACAGGTTTCGGGGAGCTGTTTTTT. Amino acids: CASSLLGTGFGELFF. The V gene is TRBV5-1, the J gene TRBJ2-2; 8 bases map to TRBD1. Looked up from germline, CDR1 is SGHRS and CDR2 is YFSETQ. V shed 1 base, J shed 7 bases, and the junction held 6 bases outside the gene matches. This CDR3 region has 15 residues.

This sequence joins TRBV18 and TRBJ1-5, with D perhaps matching TRBD1 (6 bases). V gave up 2 bases and J gave up 1 base, with 12 bases separating them. The CDR3 covers 16 residues. Germline V gene data show CDR1 as KGHSH and CDR2 as LQKENI. CDR3 protein: CASSPYQGQSNQPQHF. DNA of the CDR3: TGTGCCAGCTCACCATACCAGGGACAAAGCAATCAGCCCCAGCATTTT.

The table lists this clone with a few counts. The chain recombines TRBV18 with TRBJ2-2, with a weak D call TRBD1 (6 bases). V gave up 5 bases and J gave up 4 bases, with 11 bases separating them. CDR1 KGHSH and CDR2 LQKENI come from the germline V gene. The CDR3 is made up of 14 amino acids. In DNA form, the CDR3 reads TGTGCCAGCTCAACCCCACAGGGCACCGGGGAGCTGTTTTTT. Protein sequence: CASSTPQGTGELFF.

This chain joins TRBV7-2 and TRBJ2-7, with a weak D call TRBD2 (5 bases). The CDR3 has 18 amino acids. V was pared by 1 base and J by 0 bases, with 19 bases between. Germline CDR1 SGHTA, CDR2 FQGNSA. DNA of the CDR3: TGTGCCAGCAGCTTAGGGCCCTCGGGTAGGAGGAGCTCCTACGAGCAGTACTTC. Translation: CASSLGPSGRRSSYEQYF.

The rearrangement links TRBV24-1 to TRBJ2-1; TRBD1 aligns across 11 bases. This CDR3 comprises 17 residues. The junction had 7 bases not matched to a gene; V was cut back by 3 bases and J by 4 bases. Germline CDR1 reads KGHDR; CDR2 reads SFDVKD. The DNA for the CDR3 is TGTGCCACCAGTGATCCGTCGGGGACAGGGGGTTACAATGAGCAGTTCTTC. It is translated as CATSDPSGTGGYNEQFF.

The V and J genes are TRBV28 and TRBJ2-7; 11 bases match TRBD2. With V trimmed by 6 bases and J by 3 bases, 7 bases remained unmatched. Germline values: CDR1 MDHEN, CDR2 SYDVKM. The CDR3 consists of 15 residues. Here the CDR3 reads CASRTYLAGGYEQYF. The CDR3 nucleotides are TGTGCCAGCAGGACCTATCTAGCGGGAGGCTACGAGCAGTACTTC.

The chain couples TRBV28 to TRBJ2-7; maybe TRBD2 (5 bases). The length of the CDR3 is 15 residues. Trimming cost V 6 bases and J 4 bases, with 19 bases left between them. Germline CDR1 reads MDHEN; CDR2 reads SYDVKM. The CDR3 nucleotides read TGTGCCAGCAGGACCCCGAGGGCCGGGGTATACGAGCAGTACTTC. This codes for CASRTPRAGVYEQYF.

This chain uses TRBV5-4 with TRBJ2-1, with D possibly TRBD1 on 5 matching bases. The CDR3 totals 15 residues. Per germline, CDR1 SGHNT and CDR2 YYREEE (reference sequence). Trimming cost V 3 bases and J 5 bases, with 15 bases left between them. CDR3 sequence (DNA): TGTGCCAGCAGCTCCTATAGGGGCTGGAACAATGAGCAGTTCTTC. Translation gives CASSSYRGWNNEQFF.